This TCR beta chain emerged from a study of blood T cell repertoires in COVID-19 (dated by TCRdb to 2018 to 2021). About the full investigation: Samples from collaborators originated in the United States, Italy and Spain and spanned both the acute and convalescent phases of COVID-19. The prospective study material was composed of cDNA or gDNA derived from T cells, B-cell-depleted T cells, or PBMCs. Samples were obtained from the ongoing ImmuneRACE study (first 160 participants) and from over a thousand subjects provided by 6 global collaborators. Where available, HLA class I and class II types were obtained from metadata supplied by the sample provider rather than from assay-based typing. Deeply sampled blood TCRbeta repertoires from subjects exposed to, actively infected with, or recovered from COVID-19 were included in the dataset. The repertoires were released in a freely available public database meant as a resource for research on the immune response to SARS-CoV-2. Nearly every sample came with metadata listing a de-identified subject ID, COVID-19 status, age in years and sex.

Whole blood was collected in K2EDTA tubes by collaborating institutions according to the institutions' own protocols. Collaborator samples were shipped for TCRbeta analysis as frozen whole blood, isolated PBMCs, or DNA extracted from either sample type. The immunoSEQ Assay, a bias-controlled multiplex PCR, was used to amplify TCRbeta CDR3 regions from genomic DNA. In the paper's pipeline: Within the assay, amplification of reference gene primers was used to estimate how many nucleated cells each sample contained. To quantify the absolute abundance of each unique TCRbeta CDR3 rearrangement, sequence reads were collapsed and filtered. For each sample, productive Simpson clonality was calculated as the square root of Simpson's diversity index across productive rearrangements. TCRdb re-hosts the immuneACCESS table, in-frame sequences only. Its copies lack some clones; in the studies checked, an unresolved V gene accounts for under half of them, and the cause for the rest is not known. V and J calls and clone size come straight from that table; D and trimming were deduced from the DNA. In this sample the table shows about 130,000 clones, around 85% of which occur a single time. Approximately 2.9% of the sample rests with the top ten.

Concerning this clone itself: It has no known antigen specificity. Qualities for individual bases were not recorded, and no much larger clone is one base off.

Clipping removes 4 bases from V and 9 bases from J, with 9 as the unmatched junction base count. The germline V gene (reference sequence) sets CDR1 to SGHNT and CDR2 to YYREEE. Reading from cysteine to phenylalanine, the CDR3 counts 15 amino acids. Only CDR3 DNA is held: 45 bases, read in frame from base 1. What the study reported, not specific to this receptor: The quantity of clinical and demographic metadata differed by source and by participant and was supplied without curation.

This TCR derives from a woman of 80 years or more with acute or convalescent COVID-19. The sequence is built from TRBV5-4 and TRBJ1-6, with 8 bases matching TRBD1. Sequenced: peripheral blood. The DNA sequence follows: TGTGCCAGCAGCCCTGGACAGGGCCTTAGTTCACCCCTCCACTTT. Translation gives CASSPGQGLSSPLHF.